The 28 T cell receptor beta chains reported below all come from one sample, sequenced in a study of blood T cell repertoires in COVID-19. Using immunoSEQ multiplex PCR, the repertoire was profiled, and TCRdb retains in-frame clones only, with some absent. This repertoire shows tens of thousands of clones, more than 75% found once; its top ten account for roughly 1%. Sequencing was done on a sample of peripheral blood. The receptors shown here come from a man aged 70-80 years with acute or convalescent COVID-19.

The gene calls are TRBV18 and TRBJ1-3; tentatively, D is TRBD1 (6 bases). Germline V gene sequence: CDR1 KGHSH, CDR2 LQKENI. The CDR3 is 14 residues long. With 3 bases removed from V and 4 bases from J, the gap between germline ends came to 10 bases. The CDR3 DNA reads TGTGCCAGCTCACCGGGACAAGGGGGAAACACCATATATTTT. This encodes CASSPGQGGNTIYF.

V is TRBV14 and J is TRBJ1-2; 9 bases are a match to TRBD1. The CDR3 covers 16 residues. V dropped 3 bases and J dropped 6; count of bases not matched to a gene: 11. The germline V gene encodes CDR1 SGHDN and CDR2 FVKESK. The CDR3 is CASSHRSGTGLDGYTF. The CDR3 bases are TGTGCCAGCAGCCACCGATCCGGGACAGGGTTGGATGGCTACACCTTC.

The V gene is TRBV13, the J gene TRBJ1-2; TRBD1 aligns across 7 bases. Germline V CDR1 and CDR2: PRHDT, FYEKMQ (reference sequence). The CDR3 runs to 15 residues. V shed 5 bases and J 4 bases; nucleotides not matched to a gene: 10. CDR3 region: CASSHKQGSSYGYTF. The DNA of the CDR3 is TGTGCCAGCAGCCATAAACAGGGGAGTTCCTATGGCTACACCTTC.

This sequence joins TRBV19 and TRBJ1-6; no clear D gene. Germline V gene sequence: CDR1 LNHDA, CDR2 SQIVND (reference sequence). V lost 3 bases and J 0 bases, leaving 6 bases between the germline ends. This CDR3 region has 15 residues. As DNA, the CDR3 is TGTGCCAGTAGTATGGGCAGCTCCTATAATTCACCCCTCCACTTT. Its translation: CASSMGSSYNSPLHF. Full variable domain (rest looked up from reference TRBV19 and TRBJ1-6): DGGITQSPKYLFRKEGQNVTLSCEQNLNHDAMYWYRQDPGQGLRLIYYSQIVNDFQKGDIAEGYSVSREKKESFPLTVTSAQKNPTAFYLCASSMGSSYNSPLHFGNGTRLTVT.

This rearrangement joins TRBV6-5 to TRBJ1-5, with D unclear. The CDR3 is 14 amino acids. V dropped 2 bases and J dropped 3 bases, with 8 bases sitting between them. CDR1 is MNHEY and CDR2 is SVGAGI in the germline V gene. CDR3 residues: CASSYGQTNQPQHF. The CDR3 coding sequence is TGTGCCAGCAGTTACGGGCAGACCAATCAGCCCCAGCATTTT.

The chain couples TRBV11-2 to TRBJ2-1; no reliable D call. There are 11 residues in the CDR3. The V end lost 4 bases, the J end lost 7 bases, and 5 bases lay between the germline ends. Germline V lookup: CDR1 SGHAT, CDR2 FQNNGV. The CDR3 spells CASSSRNEQFF. The CDR3 DNA reads TGTGCCAGCAGCTCGAGGAATGAGCAGTTCTTC.

The rearrangement uses TRBV5-1 and TRBJ1-2; D unclear. The CDR3 is 15 residues long. CDR1 and CDR2 (germline): SGHRS, YFSETQ. Trimming stripped 3 bases from V and 10 bases from J, with 22 bases between. CDR3: CASSSEPNFLEYYTF. The CDR3 region has the DNA TGCGCCAGCAGCTCCGAGCCGAATTTTTTGGAGTACTACACCTTC. The full variable domain, rest sourced from reference TRBV5-1 and TRBJ1-2, is KAGVTQTPRYLIKTRGQQVTLSCSPISGHRSVSWYQQTPGQGLQFLFEYFSETQRNKGNFPGRFSGRQFSNSRSEMNVSTLELGDSALYLCASSSEPNFLEYYTFGSGTRLTVV.

Comment on this clone: Within the sample, other DNA sequences also encode this same CDR3. The chain has TRBV5-1 and TRBJ2-7; 11 bases line up with TRBD1. Germline CDR1 is SGHRS and CDR2 is YFSETQ. The CDR3 runs to 14 residues. Losses at the gene ends were 4 bases for V and 2 bases for J; bases not matched to a gene: 2. This CDR3 reads CASSAGQGAYEQYF. DNA for the CDR3: TGCGCCAGCAGCGCGGGACAGGGGGCCTACGAGCAGTACTTC.

This chain connects TRBV10-3 to TRBJ1-3; D gene uncertain. The CDR3 length is 13 residues. The germline V and J ends were trimmed by 4 bases and 9 bases, with 13 bases remaining between them. Per the germline V gene, CDR1 is ENHRY and CDR2 is SYGVKD. The CDR3 DNA sequence: TGTGCCATCAGTGGAGGGTTCGGGCGCACCATATATTTT. Amino acids: CAISGGFGRTIYF.

The genes are TRBV3-1 (or the pseudogene TRBV3-2) and TRBJ2-5, with 7 bases fitting TRBD2. CDR1 and CDR2 from the germline V gene are LGHDT and YNNKEL (reference sequence). Trimming at V came to 1 base and at J to 3 bases, leaving 8 bases not matched to a gene. This CDR3 is built from 16 residues. The CDR3 DNA reads as TGTGCCAGCAGCCAAGGGTGGGGAGCGGGGAAAGAGACCCAGTACTTC. Its protein is CASSQGWGAGKETQYF.

The chain uses TRBV20-1 and TRBJ2-7, with D unclear. The CDR3 sequence is 11 residues long. The germline V gene has CDR1 DFQATT and CDR2 SNEGSKA (reference sequence). Trimming shortened V by 1 base and J by 9 bases, and 10 bases separated the two germline ends. CDR3 protein: CSARVLSGQYF. The DNA for the CDR3 is TGCAGTGCTAGAGTCTTATCGGGGCAGTACTTC.

This chain connects TRBV6-5 to TRBJ1-5; D might be TRBD1 (5 bases). Trimming stripped 6 bases from V and 0 bases from J, with 6 bases between. Germline CDR1 and CDR2: MNHEY and SVGAGI. This CDR3 contains 13 residues. CDR3 coding DNA: TGTGCCAGCAGGACAGATAGCAATCAGCCCCAGCATTTT. It yields the protein CASRTDSNQPQHF.

The chain uses TRBV5-1 and TRBJ1-1, with 8 positions matching TRBD1. Trimming removed 0 bases from V and 6 bases from J; junction bases left unmatched: 7. CDR1 and CDR2 (germline): SGHRS, YFSETQ. This CDR3 region has 15 residues. In DNA form, the CDR3 reads TGCGCCAGCAGCTTGGGGACAGGGAAGGTCCCTGAAGCTTTCTTT. Protein: CASSLGTGKVPEAFF.

The chain employs TRBV7-9 and TRBJ2-1, with 10 bases matching TRBD2. Per the germline V gene, CDR1 is SEHNR and CDR2 is FQNEAQ (reference sequence). The V segment lost 6 bases and the J segment 7 bases; nucleotides outside the gene matches: 12. This CDR3 spans 16 amino acids. The DNA of the CDR3 is TGTGCCAGCAGATCGCCCGGAGCGGGAGGGCGGAATGAGCAGTTCTTC. Amino acids: CASRSPGAGGRNEQFF.

This clone appeared once. The J gene is TRBJ2-7, the V gene TRBV14, with a possible D match to TRBD1 (5 bases). Germline CDR1 reads SGHDN; CDR2 reads FVKESK. Trimming shortened V by 3 bases and J by 6 bases, and 12 bases separated the two germline ends. The CDR3 extends over 13 amino acids. CDR3 nucleotide sequence: TGTGCCAGCAGCCAGGGGCCTGTTAGCGAGCAGTACTTC. This codes for CASSQGPVSEQYF. Based on the CDR3 plus reference TRBV14 and TRBJ2-7, the full variable domain is EAGVTQFPSHSVIEKGQTVTLRCDPISGHDNLYWYRRVMGKEIKFLLHFVKESKQDESGMPNNRFLAERTGGTYSTLKVQPAELEDSGVYFCASSQGPVSEQYFGPGTRLTVT.

A few counts support this clone. The rearrangement links TRBV18 to TRBJ1-3; D is ambiguous. CDR1 and CDR2 from the germline V gene are KGHSH and LQKENI. The CDR3 is 15 residues long. V dropped 3 bases and J dropped 0 bases, with 9 bases sitting between them. CDR3 DNA: TGTGCCAGCTCACCCCTGGGGAGCTCTGGAAACACCATATATTTT. Protein sequence: CASSPLGSSGNTIYF. The entire variable domain, with the rest obtained from reference TRBV18 and TRBJ1-3, is as follows: NAGVMQNPRHLVRRRGQEARLRCSPMKGHSHVYWYRQLPEEGLKFMVYLQKENIIDESGMPKERFSAEFPKEGPSILRIQQVVRGDSAAYFCASSPLGSSGNTIYFGEGSWLTVV.

The chain combines TRBV6-5 with TRBJ1-2; TRBD1 is a possible D gene (6 bases). The CDR3 totals 14 residues. Germline-derived CDR1 and CDR2 are MNHEY and SVGAGI. V lost 4 bases and J lost 2, with 11 bases in between. The DNA for the CDR3 is TGTGCCAGCAGTTCAGGGGACCCAAACTATGGCTACACCTTC. Translating gives CASSSGDPNYGYTF.

This clone has only one observation. The chain combines TRBV11-2 with TRBJ2-7; 7 bases are a match to TRBD2. V gave up 1 base and J gave up 2 bases; unmatched junction bases: 14. The CDR3 contains 18 residues. Germline V gene lookup returns CDR1 SGHAT and CDR2 FQNNGV. CDR3 bases: TGTGCCAGCAGCTTAGTTTACAGGACCGGTGGGGGGGCCTACGAGCAGTACTTC. Its translation: CASSLVYRTGGGAYEQYF.

This CDR3 is CASSEGPSGYKGYEQYF. CDR3 DNA sequence: TGTGCCAGCAGTGAAGGTCCTAGCGGGTATAAAGGCTACGAGCAGTACTTC. V gene TRBV2 combines with J gene TRBJ2-7; 8 bases agree with TRBD2. CDR3 length equals 17 residues. With V trimmed by 1 base and J by 3 bases, 11 bases remained unmatched. Germline V gene sequence: CDR1 SNHLY, CDR2 FYNNEI.

The CDR3 loop reads CASSGTSGRGETQYF. CDR3 nucleotides: TGTGCCAGCAGCGGGACTAGCGGGAGAGGGGAGACCCAGTACTTC. The chain is built from TRBV9 and TRBJ2-5; 13 bases are a match to TRBD2. The germline gives CDR1 SGDLS, CDR2 YYNGEE. J lost 5 bases, V lost 3 bases, and 4 bases had no gene match. The CDR3 runs 15 residues.

This clone is a singleton in its sample. The V call is TRBV27, the J call TRBJ1-6, with D hard to call. The CDR3 totals 15 residues. V was clipped by 5 bases and J by 3 bases, with 11 bases between them. Germline V gene lookup returns CDR1 MNHEY and CDR2 SMNVEV (reference sequence). In DNA form, the CDR3 reads TGTGCCAGCAGTCCGGGAGGGATCTATAATTCACCCCTCCACTTT. Its protein is CASSPGGIYNSPLHF.

This chain connects TRBV5-1 to TRBJ1-1; D not certain. The CDR3 is 14 residues long. V lost 2 bases, J lost 1 base, and 9 bases lay in between. Germline values: CDR1 SGHRS, CDR2 YFSETQ. CDR3 sequence (DNA): TGCGCCAGCAGCTTCATTTCAGGGAACACTGAAGCTTTCTTT. This translates into CASSFISGNTEAFF.

This chain links TRBV15 with TRBJ2-7, with a possible D match to TRBD2 (6 bases). Per the germline V gene, CDR1 is LNHNV and CDR2 is YYDKDF (reference sequence). Trimming took off 0 bases at V and 7 bases at J, with 28 bases between the two ends. The CDR3 has 19 residues. CDR3 residues: CATSRERGDWGRAGTEQYF. In nucleotides, the CDR3 is TGTGCCACCAGCAGAGAGCGAGGGGACTGGGGCAGGGCGGGTACGGAGCAGTACTTC.

This clone was counted once. V gene TRBV3-1 (or the pseudogene TRBV3-2) combines with J gene TRBJ2-7, with 8 nucleotides matching TRBD2. The V gene's germline CDR1 is LGHDT and CDR2 YNNKEL (reference sequence). The junction had 15 bases not matched to a gene; V was cut back by 0 bases and J by 2 bases. The CDR3 spans 19 residues. The CDR3 reads CASSQDERGPGPYPYEQYF. DNA of the CDR3: TGTGCCAGCAGCCAAGACGAGCGGGGGCCTGGTCCCTATCCCTACGAGCAGTACTTC.

V is TRBV27 and J is TRBJ2-3; tentatively, D is TRBD2 (6 bases). CDR1 MNHEY and CDR2 SMNVEV come from the germline V gene (reference sequence). This CDR3 has 15 residues. Trimming removed 5 bases from V and 5 bases from J, with 17 bases in between. The CDR3 loop reads CASSPGTLARDTQYF. DNA of the CDR3: TGTGCCAGCAGTCCCGGGACTTTAGCTCGAGATACGCAGTATTTT.

This chain uses TRBV7-8 with TRBJ1-2; D possibly corresponds to TRBD1 (5 bases). The CDR3 is 13 amino acids. CDR1 and CDR2 (germline): SGHVS, FQNEAQ. V lost 1 base, J lost 3 bases, and 6 bases lay in between. The CDR3: CASSLVRDYGYTF. Written as DNA, the CDR3 is TGTGCCAGCAGCTTAGTCAGGGACTATGGCTACACCTTC. Variable domain in full (rest from reference TRBV7-8 and TRBJ1-2): GAGVSQSPRYKVAKRGQDVALRCDPISGHVSLFWYQQALGQGPEFLTYFQNEAQLDKSGLPSDRFFAERPEGSVSTLKIQRTQQEDSAVYLCASSLVRDYGYTFGSGTRLTVV.

The chain combines TRBV18 with TRBJ1-5, with D perhaps TRBD1 (6 bases). Trimming left V 3 bases short and J 3 bases short, with 12 bases between. The CDR3 spans 15 residues. Germline V lookup: CDR1 KGHSH, CDR2 LQKENI. CDR3 nucleotides: TGTGCCAGCTCACCCGCCCAGGGGATCAATCAGCCCCAGCATTTT. Amino acid sequence: CASSPAQGINQPQHF.

The genes are TRBV7-2 and TRBJ1-4, with D unclear. Trimming cost V 5 bases and J 6 bases, with 13 bases left between them. Germline assignment: CDR1 SGHTA and CDR2 FQGNSA. This CDR3 has 14 amino acids. The DNA of the CDR3 is TGTGCCAGCAGCCGCAGTTACGTGGATGAAAAACTGTTTTTT. This gives the protein CASSRSYVDEKLFF.